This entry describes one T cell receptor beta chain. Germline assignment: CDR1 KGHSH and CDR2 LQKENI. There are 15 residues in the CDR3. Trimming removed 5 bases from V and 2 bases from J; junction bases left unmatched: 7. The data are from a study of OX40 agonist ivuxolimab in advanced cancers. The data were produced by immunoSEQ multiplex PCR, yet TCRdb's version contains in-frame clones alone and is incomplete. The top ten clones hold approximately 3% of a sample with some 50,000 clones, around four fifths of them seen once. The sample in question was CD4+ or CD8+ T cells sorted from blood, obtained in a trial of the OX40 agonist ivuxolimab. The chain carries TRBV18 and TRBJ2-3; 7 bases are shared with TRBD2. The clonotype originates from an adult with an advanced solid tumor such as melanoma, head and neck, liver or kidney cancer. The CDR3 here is CASSVGGGATDTQYF. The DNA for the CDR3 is TGTGCCAGCTCAGTCGGCGGGGGAGCCACAGATACGCAGTATTTT.